The 11 T cell receptor beta chains reported below all come from one sample, sequenced in a study of cytomegalovirus exposure and HLA in healthy donors. Primers for the PCR totalled 60 Vbeta and 13 Jbeta. This table comes from immunoSEQ multiplex PCR, and its TCRdb copy is limited to in-frame clones, with some not included. This sample has some 120,000 clones, with approximately 85% found just once. Sample: PBMCs. The receptors shown here come from a male donor in good health and CMV-seropositive.

The rearrangement joins TRBV5-1 to TRBJ2-7; TRBD2 agrees at 7 bases. Trimming at V came to 1 base and at J to 1 base, leaving 11 bases not matched to a gene. Germline CDR1 reads SGHRS; CDR2 reads YFSETQ. The CDR3 contains 17 residues. Written as DNA, the CDR3 is TGCGCCAGCAGCTTGCGCTCGGCTAGCGGACGATCCTACGAGCAGTACTTC. This sequence encodes CASSLRSASGRSYEQYF. The full variable domain, with the rest looked up from reference TRBV5-1 and TRBJ2-7, is KAGVTQTPRYLIKTRGQQVTLSCSPISGHRSVSWYQQTPGQGLQFLFEYFSETQRNKGNFPGRFSGRQFSNSRSEMNVSTLELGDSALYLCASSLRSASGRSYEQYFGPGTRLTVT.

V usage is TRBV11-2 and J usage is TRBJ2-5, with unresolved D. V lost 5 bases and J lost 2, with 12 bases in between. Per the germline V gene, CDR1 is SGHAT and CDR2 is FQNNGV. CDR3 length: 14 residues. CDR3 nucleotides: TGTGCCAGCAGCCCGAAGACACGTCAAGAGACCCAGTACTTC. This gives the protein CASSPKTRQETQYF.

The V call is TRBV30, the J call TRBJ2-5; D unclear. CDR3 length: 12 amino acids. Trimming pared 1 base from V and 4 bases from J, leaving 7 bases between. Germline V gene sequence: CDR1 GTSNPN, CDR2 SVGIG (reference sequence). CDR3: CAWSGGTETQYF. CDR3 DNA: TGTGCCTGGAGTGGAGGAACAGAGACCCAGTACTTC.

This clone was picked up one time. The chain links TRBV9 to TRBJ2-1, with 12 bases aligning to TRBD2. CDR3 size: 16 residues. J lost 4 bases, V lost 3 bases, and 5 bases had no gene match. The germline V gene encodes CDR1 SGDLS and CDR2 YYNGEE. CDR3 in DNA: TGTGCCAGCAGCGCCCGACTAGCGGGAGCGTACAATGAGCAGTTCTTC. The encoded protein is CASSARLAGAYNEQFF.

This chain uses TRBV5-4 with TRBJ1-3, with TRBD1 matching 7 bases. The CDR3 consists of 17 residues. Germline V gene sequence: CDR1 SGHNT, CDR2 YYREEE (reference sequence). J gave up 4 bases and V 4 bases, and 14 bases lay outside the gene matches. The CDR3 region is CASSTKKTGEYGNTIYF. The CDR3 nucleotides read TGTGCCAGCAGCACGAAGAAAACAGGGGAGTACGGAAACACCATATATTTT. Combining the CDR3 with reference TRBV5-4 and TRBJ1-3 gives the whole variable domain ETGVTQSPTHLIKTRGQQVTLRCSSQSGHNTVSWYQQALGQGPQFIFQYYREEENGRGNFPPRFSGLQFPNYSSELNVNALELDDSALYLCASSTKKTGEYGNTIYFGEGSWLTVV.

This rearrangement joins TRBV30 to TRBJ2-3; D perhaps matches TRBD1 (5 bases). Germline V CDR1 and CDR2: GTSNPN, SVGIG (reference sequence). CDR3 length: 14 amino acids. V gave up 2 bases and J gave up 4 bases, with 13 bases separating them. The CDR3 sequence is CAWSRDGAPDTQYF. The CDR3 region has the DNA TGTGCCTGGAGTAGAGATGGGGCACCAGATACGCAGTATTTT.

The chain employs TRBV30 and TRBJ2-1; 8 bases map to TRBD2. The CDR3 is 13 amino acids. V lost 4 bases and J lost 11; bases outside the gene matches: 10. In germline, CDR1 is GTSNPN, CDR2 SVGIG (reference sequence). CDR3 sequence reads: CAWTTLGGRKQFF. CDR3 nucleotide sequence: TGTGCCTGGACGACTTTAGGCGGGAGGAAGCAGTTCTTC.

The chain links TRBV10-1 to TRBJ2-3, with D hard to call. Trimming took off 6 bases at V and 5 bases at J, with 9 bases between the two ends. This CDR3 contains 12 residues. Germline CDR1 WNHNN, CDR2 SYGVQD (reference sequence). In nucleotides, the CDR3 is TGCGCCAGCAGCGAACACCGAGATACGCAGTATTTT. Translation: CASSEHRDTQYF.

V is TRBV7-2 and J is TRBJ1-2; 7 nucleotides line up with TRBD1. CDR1 and CDR2 (germline): SGHTA, FQGNSA. With 1 base clipped from V and 1 base from J, the junction kept 6 bases outside the gene matches. The CDR3 runs to 16 residues. For the CDR3, the DNA is TGTGCCAGCAGCTTAGACAGGGGCGGACTTAACTATGGCTACACCTTC. Encoded protein: CASSLDRGGLNYGYTF.

The V call is TRBV7-9, the J call TRBJ1-1; tentative D call: TRBD1 (5 bases). Germline V lookup: CDR1 SEHNR, CDR2 FQNEAQ (reference sequence). The CDR3 covers 13 residues. V lost 3 bases and J 5 bases, leaving 10 bases between the germline ends. The CDR3 protein is CASSFGGDTEAFF. In DNA form, the CDR3 reads TGTGCCAGCAGCTTTGGAGGGGATACTGAAGCTTTCTTT.

A few counts support this clone. The CDR3 here is CSVEDLETQYF. CDR3 in DNA: TGCAGCGTTGAAGATCTAGAGACCCAGTACTTC. The V and J genes are TRBV29-1 and TRBJ2-5; D remains unclear. Trimming stripped 0 bases from V and 4 bases from J, with 3 bases between. From germline, CDR1 is SQVTM and CDR2 ANQGSEA. The CDR3 contains 11 residues.